The next 14 T cell receptor beta chains were all read from a single sample in a study of cytomegalovirus exposure and HLA in healthy donors. PCR used 60 Vbeta primers and 13 Jbeta primers. Only in-frame clones appear in the TCRdb table, and some are missing; sequencing was by immunoSEQ multiplex PCR. The table includes about 120,000 clones, roughly 79% detected once. What was sequenced was PBMCs. These receptors all stem from a woman aged 18-30 years in good health and CMV-seronegative.

This clone was detected a few times. V and J are TRBV10-2 and TRBJ2-7; D may be TRBD2 (6 bases). CDR1 and CDR2 from the germline V gene are WSHSY and SAAADI. V was trimmed by 2 bases and J by 3 bases, leaving 8 bases between them. The CDR3 consists of 13 residues. The CDR3 loop is CASSEEEGYEQYF. CDR3 nucleotide sequence: TGCGCCAGCAGTGAGGAGGAGGGCTACGAGCAGTACTTC.

This chain joins TRBV2 and TRBJ1-5; D not certain. The V end lost 4 bases, the J end lost 6 bases, and 19 bases lay between the germline ends. Germline CDR1 SNHLY, CDR2 FYNNEI. This CDR3 is built from 16 residues. CDR3 in DNA: TGTGCCAGCAGTGCAAACAGCTTAACAGCCTCTCAGCCCCAGCATTTT. Its translation: CASSANSLTASQPQHF.

In this sample, this clone turned up once. The chain joins TRBV21-1 to TRBJ2-5; the table's D gene call, TRBD1, was not cross checked with the DNA. TRBV21-1 is deemed a pseudogene. This CDR3 is 15 amino acids long. In DNA, the CDR3 is TGTGCCAGCAGCAAAGGTTGGACAGGGCGGGAGACCCAGTACTTC. Encoded protein: CASSKGWTGRETQYF.

The chain carries TRBV7-8 and TRBJ1-2; 7 bases are shared with TRBD1. This CDR3 contains 14 residues. Germline CDR1 reads SGHVS; CDR2 reads FQNEAQ. Trimming removed 5 bases from V and 6 bases from J; junction bases left unmatched: 9. The CDR3 DNA reads as TGTGCCAGCAGCAAATTGGGACAGATCCATGGCTACACCTTC. It translates to CASSKLGQIHGYTF.

The chain combines TRBV4-2 with TRBJ2-3; D is perhaps TRBD2 (5 bases). The CDR3 loop spans 13 amino acids. Germline V gene sequence: CDR1 LGHNA, CDR2 YNFKEQ. V was clipped by 0 bases and J by 11 bases, with 12 bases between them. CDR3 region: CASSQDRDAGQYF. The CDR3 DNA follows: TGTGCCAGCAGCCAAGATCGTGATGCGGGGCAGTATTTT.

This clone has just a few counts. The rearrangement joins TRBV5-6 to TRBJ2-5, with TRBD1 matching over 7 bases. Germline CDR1 and CDR2: SGHDT and YYEEEE. The J segment lost 9 bases and the V segment lost 3 bases, leaving 8 bases of the junction unmatched. This CDR3 has 13 amino acids. The CDR3 region has the DNA TGTGCCAGCAGCTCCAGGACAGGCAGGGCCCAGTACTTC. Protein product: CASSSRTGRAQYF.

In this sample, this clone turned up once. As DNA, the CDR3 is TGTGCCCTGTCCTCGTCGGGGAGCACAGATACGCAGTATTTT. It yields the protein CALSSSGSTDTQYF. The chain is built from TRBV10-3 and TRBJ2-3; TRBD2 might be the D (5 bases). Trimming left V 11 bases short and J 0 bases short, with 15 bases between. The length of the CDR3 is 14 residues. Germline CDR1 is ENHRY and CDR2 is SYGVKD.

The chain uses TRBV25-1 and TRBJ1-3; tentative D call: TRBD1 (5 bases). Germline V lookup: CDR1 MGHDK, CDR2 SYGVNS. Deletions cut 4 bases from V and 4 bases from J, with 8 bases between. The CDR3 has 13 amino acids. The CDR3 DNA reads as TGTGCCAGCAGTGGGCCAGGGGGAAACACCATATATTTT. Encoded protein: CASSGPGGNTIYF. The full variable domain, rest sourced from reference TRBV25-1 and TRBJ1-3, is EADIYQTPRYLVIGTGKKITLECSQTMGHDKMYWYQQDPGMELHLIHYSYGVNSTEKGDLSSESTVSRIRTEHFPLTLESARPSHTSQYLCASSGPGGNTIYFGEGSWLTVV.

The chain joins TRBV5-4 to TRBJ2-7; 8 bases are a match to TRBD1. The CDR3 runs 15 residues. CDR1 and CDR2 from the germline V gene are SGHNT and YYREEE (reference sequence). The trim removed 4 bases at V and 1 base at J, leaving 7 bases unmatched. The CDR3 DNA reads TGTGCCAGCAGCCACGGGACAGGTGCTTCCTACGAGCAGTACTTC. This encodes CASSHGTGASYEQYF.

The chain employs TRBV7-9 and TRBJ1-1; 7 bases match TRBD1. Germline V gene sequence: CDR1 SEHNR, CDR2 FQNEAQ (reference sequence). CDR3 size: 14 residues. J lost 2 bases, V lost 4 bases, and 4 bases had no gene match. The CDR3 region is CASSWGQTNTEAFF. CDR3 DNA sequence: TGTGCCAGCAGCTGGGGACAGACAAACACTGAAGCTTTCTTT.

The table lists this clone with a few counts. This sequence joins TRBV6-4 and TRBJ1-1; TRBD1 is a possible D gene (6 bases). V was shortened by 6 bases and J by 2 bases, with 10 bases between the two germline ends. Germline V gene data show CDR1 as MRHNA and CDR2 as SNTAGT. The CDR3 loop spans 13 amino acids. CDR3 sequence reads: CASRMTGNTEAFF. CDR3 bases: TGTGCCAGCAGAATGACAGGAAACACTGAAGCTTTCTTT.

Only a few counts were recorded for this clone. The rearrangement uses TRBV4-2 and TRBJ1-3, with D perhaps TRBD1 (5 bases). Germline-derived CDR1 and CDR2 are LGHNA and YNFKEQ. The CDR3 spans 16 residues. Trimming left V 1 base short and J 4 bases short, with 14 bases between. The CDR3 reads CASSQVDITPGNTIYF. CDR3 bases: TGTGCCAGCAGCCAAGTGGACATTACTCCCGGAAACACCATATATTTT.

The chain uses TRBV5-6 and TRBJ1-1; D not resolved. The V and J ends lost 2 bases and 1 base respectively, with 3 bases between them. The CDR3 loop spans 12 amino acids. Germline V lookup: CDR1 SGHDT, CDR2 YYEEEE. CDR3 sequence reads: CASSFGNTEAFF. Written as DNA, the CDR3 is TGTGCCAGCAGCTTCGGGAACACTGAAGCTTTCTTT. Using reference TRBV5-6 and TRBJ1-1 for the parts outside the CDR3, the full variable domain is DAGVTQSPTHLIKTRGQQVTLRCSPKSGHDTVSWYQQALGQGPQFIFQYYEEEERQRGNFPDRFSGHQFPNYSSELNVNALLLGDSALYLCASSFGNTEAFFGQGTRLTVV.

The chain links TRBV6-1 to TRBJ1-5, with a tentative D call TRBD1 (5 bases). Between the trimmed V and J ends, which lost 3 bases and 2 bases, there was a span of 5 bases. The CDR3 totals 13 residues. CDR1 and CDR2 (germline): MNHNS, SASEGT. CDR3 nucleotides: TGTGCCAGCAGTGAGACAGGCAATCAGCCCCAGCATTTT. Translating it yields CASSETGNQPQHF.